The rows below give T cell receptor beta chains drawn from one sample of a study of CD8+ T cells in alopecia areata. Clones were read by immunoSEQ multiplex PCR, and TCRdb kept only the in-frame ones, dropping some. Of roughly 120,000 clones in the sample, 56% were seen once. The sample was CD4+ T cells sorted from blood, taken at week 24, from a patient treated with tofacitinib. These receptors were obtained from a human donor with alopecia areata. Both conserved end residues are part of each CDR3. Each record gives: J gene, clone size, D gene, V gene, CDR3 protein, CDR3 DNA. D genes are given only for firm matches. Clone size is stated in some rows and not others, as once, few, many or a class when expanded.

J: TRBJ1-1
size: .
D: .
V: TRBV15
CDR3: CATSRVSTEAFF
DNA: TGTGCCACCAGCAGAGTAAGCACTGAAGCTTTCTTT

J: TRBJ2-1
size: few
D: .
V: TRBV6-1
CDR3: CASKRNEQFF
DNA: TGTGCCAGCAAGCGGAATGAGCAGTTCTTC

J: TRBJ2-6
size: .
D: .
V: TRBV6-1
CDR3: CASSVTPGDSGANVLTF
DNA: TGTGCCAGCAGTGTAACCCCAGGGGATTCTGGGGCCAACGTCCTGACTTTC

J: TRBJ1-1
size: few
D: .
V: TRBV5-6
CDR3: CASSFGVVDTEAFF
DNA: TGTGCCAGCAGCTTCGGGGTGGTTGACACTGAAGCTTTCTTT

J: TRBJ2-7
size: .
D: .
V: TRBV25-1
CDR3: CASSDYRGDEQYF
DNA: TGTGCCAGCAGTGATTACCGAGGGGACGAGCAGTACTTC

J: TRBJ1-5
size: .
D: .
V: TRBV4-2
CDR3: CASSQDGNQPQHF
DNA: TGTGCCAGCAGCCAAGATGGGAATCAGCCCCAGCATTTT

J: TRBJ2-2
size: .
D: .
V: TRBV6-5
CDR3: CASSAATGLTGELFF
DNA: TGTGCCAGCAGTGCGGCGACAGGCCTCACCGGGGAGCTGTTTTTT

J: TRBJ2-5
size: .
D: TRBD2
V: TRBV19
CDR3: CASSPGLPGLTKETQYF
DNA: TGTGCCAGTAGTCCAGGGTTGCCGGGACTAACCAAAGAGACCCAGTACTTC

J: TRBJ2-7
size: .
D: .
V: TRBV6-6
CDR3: CASSLGGTASYEQYF
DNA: TGTGCCAGCAGCCTGGGGGGGACAGCTTCCTACGAGCAGTACTTC

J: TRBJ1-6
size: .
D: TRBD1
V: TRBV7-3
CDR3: CASSRDRDSPLHF
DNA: TGTGCCAGCAGCCGGGACAGGGACTCACCCCTCCACTTT

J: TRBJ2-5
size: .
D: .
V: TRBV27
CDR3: CASRRTVGETQYF
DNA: TGTGCCAGCAGGAGAACCGTCGGGGAGACCCAGTACTTC

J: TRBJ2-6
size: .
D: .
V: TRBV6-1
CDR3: CATFRAGANVLTF
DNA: TGTGCCACCTTCAGGGCTGGGGCCAACGTCCTGACTTTC

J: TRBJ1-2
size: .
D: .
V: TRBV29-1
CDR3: CSVEDQTGVGYTF
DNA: TGCAGCGTTGAAGATCAGACGGGGGTGGGCTACACCTTC

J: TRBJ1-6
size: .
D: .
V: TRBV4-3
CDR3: CASSQTENSPLHF
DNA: TGCGCCAGCAGCCAGACGGAGAATTCACCCCTCCACTTT

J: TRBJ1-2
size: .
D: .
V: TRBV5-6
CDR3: CASSSGARFYGYTF
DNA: TGTGCCAGCAGCTCTGGAGCTCGTTTCTATGGCTACACCTTC

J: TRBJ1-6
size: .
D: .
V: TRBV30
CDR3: CAWRTPQTTYNSPLHF
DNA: TGTGCCTGGAGGACCCCGCAGACGACCTATAATTCACCCCTCCACTTT

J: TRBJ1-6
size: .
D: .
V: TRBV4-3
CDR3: CASSLQGNNSPLHF
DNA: TGCGCCAGCAGCCTTCAGGGGAATAATTCACCCCTCCACTTT

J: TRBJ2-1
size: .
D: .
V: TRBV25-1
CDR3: CASSASSRYNEQFF
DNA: TGTGCCAGCAGTGCCAGTTCCAGATACAATGAGCAGTTCTTC

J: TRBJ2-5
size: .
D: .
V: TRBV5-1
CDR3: CASSSAQMETQYF
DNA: TGCGCCAGCAGCTCCGCCCAGATGGAGACCCAGTACTTC

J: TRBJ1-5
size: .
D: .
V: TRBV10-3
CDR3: CAISGIGDQPQHF
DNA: TGTGCCATCAGTGGAATTGGCGATCAGCCCCAGCATTTT

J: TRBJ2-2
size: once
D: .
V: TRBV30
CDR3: CAWRQGTGELFF
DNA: TGTGCCTGGAGGCAGGGTACCGGGGAGCTGTTTTTT

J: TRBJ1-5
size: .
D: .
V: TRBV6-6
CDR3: CASSYSKEQPQHF
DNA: TGTGCCAGCAGTTACTCCAAGGAACAGCCCCAGCATTTT

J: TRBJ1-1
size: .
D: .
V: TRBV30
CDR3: CAWSPPGQAEAFF
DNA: TGTGCCTGGAGCCCGCCGGGTCAGGCTGAAGCTTTCTTT

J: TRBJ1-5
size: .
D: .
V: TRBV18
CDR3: CASSPPLVGQPQHF
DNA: TGTGCCAGCTCACCTCCGTTAGTAGGTCAGCCCCAGCATTTT

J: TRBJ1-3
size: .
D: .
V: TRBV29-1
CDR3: CSVEAGSPGNTIYF
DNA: TGCAGCGTTGAAGCAGGCTCACCTGGAAACACCATATATTTT

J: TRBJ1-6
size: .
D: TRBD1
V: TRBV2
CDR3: CASSEAGTGNSPLHF
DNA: TGTGCCAGCAGTGAAGCCGGGACAGGCAATTCACCCCTCCACTTT

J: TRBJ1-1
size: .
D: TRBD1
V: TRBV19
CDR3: CASSPQGAATEAFF
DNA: TGTGCCAGTAGTCCCCAGGGGGCGGCCACTGAAGCTTTCTTT

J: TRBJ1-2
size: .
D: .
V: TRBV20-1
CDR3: CSARENYGYTF
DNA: TGCAGTGCCAGGGAGAACTATGGCTACACCTTC

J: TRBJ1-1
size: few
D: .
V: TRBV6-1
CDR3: CASRRTASNTEAFF
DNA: TGTGCCAGCAGAAGGACAGCTTCCAACACTGAAGCTTTCTTT

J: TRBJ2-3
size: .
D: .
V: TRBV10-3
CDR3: CATQTGGTDTQYF
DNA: TGTGCCACCCAAACCGGGGGCACAGATACGCAGTATTTT

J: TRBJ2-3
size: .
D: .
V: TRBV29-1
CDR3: CSVPDSTGDTQYF
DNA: TGCAGCGTTCCCGACTCTACGGGAGATACGCAGTATTTT

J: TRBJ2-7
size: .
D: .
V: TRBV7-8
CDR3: CASSPLAGEQYF
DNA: TGTGCCAGCAGCCCCTTAGCTGGCGAGCAGTACTTC

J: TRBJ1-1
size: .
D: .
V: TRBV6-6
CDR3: CASPRTWPNTEAFF
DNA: TGTGCCAGTCCCCGGACATGGCCGAACACTGAAGCTTTCTTT

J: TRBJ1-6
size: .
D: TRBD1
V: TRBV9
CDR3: CASSPRTGANSPLHF
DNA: TGTGCCAGCAGCCCACGGACAGGGGCCAATTCACCCCTCCACTTT

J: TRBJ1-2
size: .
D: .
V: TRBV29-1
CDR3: CSVGPDSLIGATNYGYTF
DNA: TGCAGCGTGGGCCCGGACAGCCTCATAGGGGCAACTAACTATGGCTACACCTTC

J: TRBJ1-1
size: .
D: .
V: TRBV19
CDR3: CASSLLGTRPEAFF
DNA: TGTGCCAGTAGTTTACTGGGGACAAGGCCTGAAGCTTTCTTT

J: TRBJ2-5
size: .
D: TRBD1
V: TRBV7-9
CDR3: CASRAGGAGQETQYF
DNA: TGTGCCAGCAGGGCAGGGGGCGCGGGTCAAGAGACCCAGTACTTC